These 8 T cell receptor beta chains were all obtained from the same sample, sequenced in a study of response to subunit inactivated influenza vaccine. A single record per CDR3 protein comes from TCRdb applying MiXCR to the RT-PCR reads. Of roughly 460,000 distinct CDR3 sequences detected, roughly 9.7% appear once; the ten largest clones hold around 12%. The sample was PBMCs from blood, taken roughly 46 days after vaccination. All receptors derive from a man in his forties or fifties who received an inactivated influenza vaccine.

This chain joins TRBV5-6 and TRBJ2-3; no definite D call. V dropped 4 bases and J dropped 6 bases, with 9 bases sitting between them. This CDR3 comprises 12 residues. Germline CDR1 and CDR2: SGHDT and YYEEEE. CDR3 nucleotide sequence: TGTGCCAGCAGCCGGAGTGAGGATACGCAGTATTTT. Protein sequence: CASSRSEDTQYF.

V and J are TRBV29-1 and TRBJ2-5, with D possibly matching TRBD1 (6 bases). The germline CDR1 and CDR2 sequences are SQVTM and ANQGSEA. There are 13 residues in the CDR3. V lost 7 bases and J lost 5, with 17 bases in between. The CDR3: CSGRDTWGETQYF. The CDR3 DNA is TGCAGCGGCCGGGACACGTGGGGGGAGACCCAGTACTTC.

V and J are TRBV7-2 and TRBJ2-1; TRBD2 aligns across 7 bases. CDR3 size: 16 residues. CDR1 is SGHTA and CDR2 is FQGNSA in the germline V gene. The V segment lost 0 bases and the J segment 2 bases; nucleotides outside the gene matches: 4. The chain's CDR3 is CASSLAGLTTYNEQFF. The CDR3 coding sequence is TGTGCCAGCAGCTTAGCGGGACTAACAACCTACAATGAGCAGTTCTTC. Using reference TRBV7-2 and TRBJ2-1 for the parts outside the CDR3, the full variable domain is GAGVSQSPSNKVTEKGKDVELRCDPISGHTALYWYRQSLGQGLEFLIYFQGNSAPDKSGLPSDRFSAERTGGSVSTLTIQRTQQEDSAVYLCASSLAGLTTYNEQFFGPGTRLTVL.

This clonotype appeared a few times. A junction end diverges from the germline sequence, so it may reflect a read error. The chain couples TRBV6-5 to TRBJ2-1; D tentatively reads TRBD1 or TRBD2 (5 bases each). Germline V gene sequence: CDR1 MNHEY, CDR2 SVGAGI. The length of the CDR3 is 12 residues. CDR3 bases: TGTGCCAGCAGTTACTCCCCGGGACCCCTTGTCTTC. This translates into CASSYSPGPLVF.

This chain joins TRBV20-1 and TRBJ1-2; D uncertain. Germline V gene lookup returns CDR1 DFQATT and CDR2 SNEGSKA (reference sequence). CDR3 length equals 14 residues. V was clipped by 1 base and J by 4 bases, with 13 bases between them. The CDR3 loop is CSARGQVDGYGYTF. CDR3 DNA sequence: TGCAGTGCTAGAGGGCAGGTCGACGGCTATGGCTACACCTTC.

This clonotype was recorded at least ten times. J is TRBJ2-2 and V is TRBV4-3; 8 bases are a match to TRBD2. Trimming at V came to 4 bases and at J to 3 bases, leaving 10 bases not matched to a gene. CDR1 LGHNA and CDR2 YSLEER come from the germline V gene. This CDR3 region has 17 residues. The chain's CDR3 is CASSRFGTSMDTGELFF. The CDR3 coding sequence is TGCGCCAGCAGCCGGTTCGGGACTAGTATGGACACCGGGGAGCTGTTTTTT.

This chain uses TRBV11-1 with TRBJ2-6; 9 bases match TRBD1. Germline CDR1 and CDR2: SGHAT and FQDESV (reference sequence). Trimming took 5 bases from V and 1 from J; bases not matched to a gene: 12. The CDR3 extends over 19 amino acids. The CDR3 coding sequence is TGTGCCAGCAGCCCAAGGTTGGGGACAGGGAGATCTGGGGCCAACGTCCTGACTTTC. It codes for CASSPRLGTGRSGANVLTF.

This clonotype turned up a few times. J is TRBJ2-1 and V is TRBV3-1; no reliable D call. CDR1 and CDR2 from the germline V gene are LGHDT and YNNKEL (reference sequence). There are 11 residues in the CDR3. With 6 bases removed from V and 9 bases from J, the gap between germline ends came to 9 bases. CDR3 loop: CASRNLGEQFF. DNA of the CDR3: TGTGCCAGCAGAAACCTCGGTGAGCAGTTCTTC.